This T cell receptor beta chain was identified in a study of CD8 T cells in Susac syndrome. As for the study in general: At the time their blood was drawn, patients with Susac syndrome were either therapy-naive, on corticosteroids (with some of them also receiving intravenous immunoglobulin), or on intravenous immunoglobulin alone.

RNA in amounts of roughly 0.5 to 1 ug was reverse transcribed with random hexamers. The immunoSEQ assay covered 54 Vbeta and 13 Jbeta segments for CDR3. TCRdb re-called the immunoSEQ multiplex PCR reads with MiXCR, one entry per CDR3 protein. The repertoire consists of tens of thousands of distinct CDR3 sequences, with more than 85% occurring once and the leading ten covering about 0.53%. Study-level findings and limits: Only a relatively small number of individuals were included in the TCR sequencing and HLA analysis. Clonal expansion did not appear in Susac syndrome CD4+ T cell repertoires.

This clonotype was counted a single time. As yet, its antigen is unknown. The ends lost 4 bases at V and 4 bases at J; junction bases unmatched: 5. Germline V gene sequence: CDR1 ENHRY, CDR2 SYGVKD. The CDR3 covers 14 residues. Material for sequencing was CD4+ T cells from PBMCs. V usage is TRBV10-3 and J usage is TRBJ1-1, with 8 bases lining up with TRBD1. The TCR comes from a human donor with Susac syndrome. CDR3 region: CAISGTGTRTEAFF. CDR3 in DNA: TGTGCCATCAGTGGGACAGGGACCCGCACTGAAGCTTTCTTT.